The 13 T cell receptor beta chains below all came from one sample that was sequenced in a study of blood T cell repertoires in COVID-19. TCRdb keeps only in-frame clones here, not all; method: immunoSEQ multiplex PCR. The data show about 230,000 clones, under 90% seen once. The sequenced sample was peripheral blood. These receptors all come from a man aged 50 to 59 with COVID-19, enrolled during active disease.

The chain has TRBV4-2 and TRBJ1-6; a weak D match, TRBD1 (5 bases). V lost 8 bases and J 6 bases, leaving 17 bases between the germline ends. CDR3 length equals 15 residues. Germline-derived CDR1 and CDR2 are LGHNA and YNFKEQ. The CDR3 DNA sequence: TGTGCCAGCTGCCCTCGGCTCCAGGGTAATTCACCCCTCCACTTT. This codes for CASCPRLQGNSPLHF.

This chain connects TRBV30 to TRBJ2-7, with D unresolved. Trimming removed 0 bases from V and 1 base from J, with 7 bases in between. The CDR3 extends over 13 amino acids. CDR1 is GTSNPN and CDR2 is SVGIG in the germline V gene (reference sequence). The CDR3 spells CAWSVTVSYEQYF. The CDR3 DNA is TGTGCCTGGAGTGTAACAGTATCCTACGAGCAGTACTTC.

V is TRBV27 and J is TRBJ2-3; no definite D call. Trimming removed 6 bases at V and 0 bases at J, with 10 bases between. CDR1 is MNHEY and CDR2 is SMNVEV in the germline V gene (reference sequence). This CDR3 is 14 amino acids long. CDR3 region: CASRIMTSTDTQYF. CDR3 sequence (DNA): TGTGCCAGCAGGATAATGACAAGCACAGATACGCAGTATTTT.

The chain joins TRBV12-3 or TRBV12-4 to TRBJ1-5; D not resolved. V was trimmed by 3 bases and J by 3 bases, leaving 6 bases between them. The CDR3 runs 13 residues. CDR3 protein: CASSLRNNQPQHF. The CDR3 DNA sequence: TGTGCCAGCAGTTTGCGGAACAATCAGCCCCAGCATTTT.

The CDR3 sequence is CSGAGGNYEQYF. CDR3 coding DNA: TGCAGCGGGGCCGGGGGAAACTACGAGCAGTACTTC. The rearrangement joins TRBV29-1 to TRBJ2-7, with TRBD2 as a possible D gene (6 bases). CDR1 and CDR2 (germline): SQVTM, ANQGSEA. CDR3 length: 12 amino acids. V gave up 7 bases and J gave up 3 bases, with 13 bases separating them.

In DNA, the CDR3 is TGTGCCAGCAGTGGTCTAGCGGGAGGTATGGAGACCCAGTACTTC. It is translated as CASSGLAGGMETQYF. V is TRBV2 and J is TRBJ2-5; 11 nucleotides align to TRBD2. V dropped 4 bases and J dropped 5; count of bases not matched to a gene: 6. Per the germline V gene, CDR1 is SNHLY and CDR2 is FYNNEI. The CDR3 is 15 residues long.

The CDR3 DNA follows: TGTGCCAGCAGCCAAGACCGCGACAGGGGATCTGAAAAACTGTTTTTT. Translating it yields CASSQDRDRGSEKLFF. The chain carries TRBV4-2 and TRBJ1-4, with 8 bases lining up with TRBD1. The CDR3 sequence is 16 residues long. The V gene end was trimmed by 0 bases and the J gene end by 7 bases; junction bases not matched to a gene: 7. Germline V gene sequence: CDR1 LGHNA, CDR2 YNFKEQ.

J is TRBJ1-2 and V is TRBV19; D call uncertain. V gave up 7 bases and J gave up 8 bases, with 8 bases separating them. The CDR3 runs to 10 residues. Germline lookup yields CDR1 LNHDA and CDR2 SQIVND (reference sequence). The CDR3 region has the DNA TGTGCCAGTACGCCTAGAGGCTACACCTTC. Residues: CASTPRGYTF. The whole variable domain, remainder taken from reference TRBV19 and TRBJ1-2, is DGGITQSPKYLFRKEGQNVTLSCEQNLNHDAMYWYRQDPGQGLRLIYYSQIVNDFQKGDIAEGYSVSREKKESFPLTVTSAQKNPTAFYLCASTPRGYTFGSGTRLTVV.

The CDR3 here is CASSLWRGATWGETQYF. CDR3 nucleotides: TGTGCCAGCAGCTTGTGGCGGGGGGCTACCTGGGGAGAGACCCAGTACTTC. The chain uses TRBV5-4 and TRBJ2-5; 8 bases line up with TRBD2. V gave up 1 base and J gave up 4 bases; unmatched junction bases: 12. CDR3 size: 17 residues. Germline lookup yields CDR1 SGHNT and CDR2 YYREEE (reference sequence).

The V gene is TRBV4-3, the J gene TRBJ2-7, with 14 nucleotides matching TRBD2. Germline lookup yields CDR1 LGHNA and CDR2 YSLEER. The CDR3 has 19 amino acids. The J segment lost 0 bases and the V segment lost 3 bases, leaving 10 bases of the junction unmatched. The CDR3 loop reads CASSQGGTSGGRSSYEQYF. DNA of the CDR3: TGCGCCAGCAGCCAGGGCGGGACTAGCGGGGGCCGAAGCTCCTACGAGCAGTACTTC.

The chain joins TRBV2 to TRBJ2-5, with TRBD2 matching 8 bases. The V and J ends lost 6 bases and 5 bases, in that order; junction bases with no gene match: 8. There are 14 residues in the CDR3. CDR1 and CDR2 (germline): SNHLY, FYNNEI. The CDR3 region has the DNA TGTGCCAGCAGCGGGGGACTAGTGGCGGAGACCCAGTACTTC. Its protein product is CASSGGLVAETQYF.

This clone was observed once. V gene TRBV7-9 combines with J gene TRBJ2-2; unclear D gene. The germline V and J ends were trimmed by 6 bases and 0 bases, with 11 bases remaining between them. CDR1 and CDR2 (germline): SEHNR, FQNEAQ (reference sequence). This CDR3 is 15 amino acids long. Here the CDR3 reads CASRSTPTNTGELFF. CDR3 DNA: TGTGCCAGCAGGTCGACACCTACGAACACCGGGGAGCTGTTTTTT. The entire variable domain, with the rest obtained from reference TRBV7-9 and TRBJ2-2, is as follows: DTGVSQNPRHKITKRGQNVTFRCDPISEHNRLYWYRQTLGQGPEFLTYFQNEAQLEKSRLLSDRFSAERPKGSFSTLEIQRTEQGDSAMYLCASRSTPTNTGELFFGEGSRLTVL.

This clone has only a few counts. The CDR3, as DNA: TGTGCCAGCAGCCAGACGACAGGGCTCAATCAGCCCCAGCATTTT. Protein sequence: CASSQTTGLNQPQHF. V usage is TRBV3-1 (or the pseudogene TRBV3-2) and J usage is TRBJ1-5, with 7 bases aligning to TRBD1. The CDR3 loop spans 15 amino acids. CDR1 is LGHDT, CDR2 YNNKEL, per germline (reference sequence). Germline trimming cut 3 bases from V and 3 bases from J; bases unmatched to any gene: 5.